This T cell receptor beta chain was identified in a study of CD8+ T cells in alopecia areata. Overall study context: The study gave treated patients oral tofacitinib at 5 to 10 mg twice daily.

The V gene lost 5 bases and the J gene lost 3 bases, with 22 bases spanning the gap. The germline V gene encodes CDR1 MNHEY and CDR2 SMNVEV (reference sequence). The CDR3 is 17 amino acids. As to treatment: oral pan-JAK inhibitor, 5-10 mg twice daily. Extracted RNA was reverse transcribed, and the resulting cDNA served as sequencing template. TCRdb's copy holds only in-frame clones and misses some; the assay was immunoSEQ multiplex PCR. Of roughly 180,000 clones listed, approximately 60% are singletons. Notes on this clone: The antigen remains unidentified.

Study-level points and caveats: Resident alphabeta T-cell populations of normal skin are likewise subject to sequencing in scalp samples.

This TCR came from a human donor with alopecia areata. The chain recombines TRBV27 with TRBJ1-2, with D possibly TRBD1 on 5 matching bases. The specimen was CD4+ T cells sorted from blood, collected at week 4, from a patient treated with tofacitinib. Here the CDR3 reads CASSPTRGGEIYYGYTF. The DNA for the CDR3 is TGTGCCAGCAGTCCCACCCGGGGCGGGGAGATTTACTATGGCTACACCTTC.